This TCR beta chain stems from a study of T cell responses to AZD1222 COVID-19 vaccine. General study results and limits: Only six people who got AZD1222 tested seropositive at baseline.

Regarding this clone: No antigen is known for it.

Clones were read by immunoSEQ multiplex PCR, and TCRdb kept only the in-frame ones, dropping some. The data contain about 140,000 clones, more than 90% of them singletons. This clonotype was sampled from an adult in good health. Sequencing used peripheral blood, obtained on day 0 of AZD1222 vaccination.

The CDR3 is CASIAGGPSYEQYF. In DNA, the CDR3 is TGTGCCAGCATCGCAGGGGGCCCCTCCTACGAGCAGTACTTC. This chain joins TRBV28 and TRBJ2-7; 8 positions agree with TRBD1. There are 14 residues in the CDR3. J lost 0 bases, V lost 7 bases, and 5 bases had no gene match. Germline V gives CDR1 MDHEN, CDR2 SYDVKM.